Sequencing of this TCR beta chain was carried out in a study of T cells after yellow fever vaccination (dated by TCRdb to the late 2010s). Some background on the complete study: The SMART-Seq v4 Ultra Low Input RNA kit was used to prepare libraries from fractions with low cell numbers. Two healthy male donors made up the cohort, one aged 18 to 30 years and the other aged 30 to 39 years. To track T-cell clones before and after primary and booster YFV17D yellow fever vaccination, bulk TCR alpha and beta repertoires were sequenced longitudinally. Blood was drawn at multiple timepoints before and after primary and secondary immunization, with bulk PBMC replicates and cell subsets isolated. Beyond this particular receptor, the publication reports: A small fraction of clonotypes appeared in both the CD4 and CD8 compartments, likely as a result of convergent recombination. Compared with the primary T-cell response, the secondary T-cell response was weaker but faster, peaking on day 5 rather than day 15. Computational filtering was required because FACS-sorted repertoires could contain abundant contaminating clonotypes from the bulk population. After the booster, most of the clones that had expanded following primary vaccination were detected again (roughly 96% of CD4 and around 90% of CD8), which suggests that memory was broadly maintained. Because the study included only a couple of donors, the extent to which the findings can be generalized is limited.

Synthesis of TCR cDNA relied on 5'RACE template switching, a step that introduced a universal primer site along with unique molecular identifiers. cDNA synthesis was primed from both the TCR alpha and TCR beta constant segments. Library amplification involved two PCR steps, and the second step added sample barcodes and sequencing adapters. Sequencing of libraries was done on Illumina HiSeq 2500 (2x100 bp) or NovaSeq (2x150 bp). Per the source publication's procedure: MIGEC handled demultiplexing of reads and collapsing into UMI consensus sequences, while MiXCR performed V(D)J alignment. Using edgeR on replicate PBMC samples, clonotypes were called vaccine-responding if FDR was below 0.01 and the log2 fold change was above 5 up to day 15. Each bulk clonotype received a CD4 or CD8 identity based on whether the sequenced CD4 or CD8 repertoire contained that clonotype at higher abundance. TCRdb trimmed public reads at Q25 via fastp, called clones via MiXCR and kept in-frame beta chains. Each CDR3 protein gets just one entry, which takes the most common genes and DNA from the rows behind it. It is TCRdb's table, rather than the study itself, that gives the V and J calls and clone size. The sample table shows about 350,000 distinct CDR3 sequences, and about 9.9% are seen once. The ten largest clones take up more than 15% of the sample.

The sample's treatment or condition label is to be understood as: live attenuated yellow fever vaccine strain. At each blood-draw timepoint, two biological replicates of bulk PBMCs were collected. PBMCs were isolated from peripheral blood using a standard Ficoll-Paque protocol. RNA was extracted with TriZol from bulk PBMCs, CD4 and CD8 fractions, and dextramer-positive and dextramer-negative fractions. Of note for this clonotype: Its antigen specificity is not known. No much larger clone exists at a distance of one base, and base qualities are not known.

Germline trimming amounts to 5 bases on V and 9 bases on J, with 10 as the count of junction bases outside the gene matches. The CDR1 and CDR2 encoded by the germline V gene are SGHTA and FQGNSA. From cysteine to phenylalanine, the CDR3 is 14 amino acids long. The entry retains the CDR3 DNA only, 42 bases that are in frame from base 1. The receptor was derived from a man between 18 and 29 years old who received the YFV17D yellow fever vaccine. The rearrangement combines TRBV7-2 with TRBJ1-5; 7 central bases correspond to TRBD1. Source: PBMCs, taken on the day of the first yellow fever vaccination. The CDR3 protein: CASSANTGVRPQHF. The DNA sequence reads TGTGCCAGCAGCGCCAATACAGGGGTTCGGCCCCAGCATTTT.